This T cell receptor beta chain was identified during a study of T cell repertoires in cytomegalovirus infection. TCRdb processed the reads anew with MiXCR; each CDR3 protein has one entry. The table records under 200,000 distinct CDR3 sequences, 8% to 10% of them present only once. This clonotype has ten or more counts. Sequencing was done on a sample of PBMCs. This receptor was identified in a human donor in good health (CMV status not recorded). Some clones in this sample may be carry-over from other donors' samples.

The CDR3, as DNA: TGTGCCAGCAGCTTAATTAGGTCGGACATTCAGTACTTC. Translation gives CASSLIRSDIQYF. V usage is TRBV7-2 and J usage is TRBJ2-4, with unresolved D. V lost 2 bases, J lost 8 bases, and 10 bases lay in between. Germline V lookup: CDR1 SGHTA, CDR2 FQGNSA. The CDR3 runs 13 residues.